The clone carrying this T cell receptor (beta chain) showed up many times. This record belongs to a study of molecular identifiers for immune sequencing clone quantification. Study-wide context: RNA from approximately 20,000 or 100,000 naive CD8 cells was split five ways in replicates, with four sequenced.

Listed TCR primers and previously described methods were used for bulk TCR libraries. A single record per CDR3 protein comes from TCRdb applying MiXCR to the PCR reads. The sample holds some 650,000 distinct CDR3 sequences, about 20% seen once. Researchers sorted naive CD8 T cells as cells that were CD8+CD4-CCR7+CD45RA+. CDR1 SEHNR and CDR2 FQNEAQ come from the germline V gene (reference sequence). This CDR3 is 14 amino acids long. Trimming pared 4 bases from V and 7 bases from J, leaving 14 bases between. The genes are TRBV7-9 and TRBJ2-1; D not resolved. The specimen sequenced was naive CD8+ T cells from blood, with Jurkat cell RNA spiked in. Described subset: FACS-sorted CD8+CD4-CCR7+CD45RA+ naive T cells. The clonotype originates from a human donor in good health. Some libraries in this study had Jurkat cell RNA spiked in. The CDR3 loop is CASSSYPVGNEQFF. CDR3 DNA sequence: TGTGCCAGCAGCTCGTACCCCGTCGGGAATGAGCAGTTCTTC.